This T cell receptor (beta chain) appears in the sequencing data of a study of control samples from healthy donors and cancer patients. In germline, CDR1 is MNHEY, CDR2 SMNVEV (reference sequence). This CDR3 contains 13 residues. Trimming shortened V by 8 bases and J by 3 bases, and 13 bases separated the two germline ends. Assay used: immunoSEQ multiplex PCR; TCRdb lists only in-frame clones, some missing. The table records roughly 100,000 clones, about 90% of them present only once. What was sequenced was blood. V is TRBV27 and J is TRBJ1-1; weak D call: TRBD1 (5 bases). This receptor was taken from a young woman in good health. CDR3 in DNA: TGTGCCAGCGGTGGGACGCCGGACACTGAAGCTTTCTTT. It codes for CASGGTPDTEAFF.